This TCR beta chain emerged from a study of blood T cell repertoires in COVID-19. About the research overall: Donors in the United States, Italy and Spain gave samples during acute or convalescent COVID-19. The cDNA or gDNA used as material had been derived from T cells, B-cell-depleted T cells, or PBMCs.

Study processing details: Researchers report that nucleated cell counts were estimated from reference gene primer amplification. TCRdb's copy holds only in-frame clones and misses some; the assay was immunoSEQ multiplex PCR. That table supplies the V and J calls and clone size; D and trimming were determined from the DNA. This table has about 260,000 clones, about 90% appearing once. This clone was detected only a few times. Sequenced sample: peripheral blood. The receptor's source is a woman between 35 and 50 years old who had recovered from COVID-19.

CDR3 sequence: CATPGSLDTGELFF. The CDR3 DNA is TGTGCCACCCCCGGGTCCCTGGACACCGGGGAGCTGTTTTTT. The rearrangement joins TRBV28 to TRBJ2-2; no clear D. The CDR3 is 14 amino acids. Germline CDR1 and CDR2: MDHEN and SYDVKM. The ends were cut back, 10 bases at V and 3 bases at J, with 15 bases in the middle. Filled out from reference TRBV28 and TRBJ2-2, the complete variable domain reads DVKVTQSSRYLVKRTGEKVFLECVQDMDHENMFWYRQDPGLGLRLIYFSYDVKMKEKGDIPEGYSVSREKKERFSLILESASTNQTSMYLCATPGSLDTGELFFGEGSRLTVL.